Listed below are T cell receptor beta chains from one sample, sequenced in a study of blood T cell repertoires in COVID-19. This table comes from immunoSEQ multiplex PCR, and its TCRdb copy is limited to in-frame clones, with some not included. This repertoire shows some 190,000 clones, around 82% found once; its top ten account for 3.5% to 4.5%. Source material: PBMCs or T cells enriched from blood (not recorded which). Source of these receptors: a young man with acute COVID-19. Each CDR3 is given with its conserved first and last residue. D genes are given only for firm matches. A clone size is listed for some rows: how often the clone was seen (once, few, many), or a class if it is expanded.

V gene,clone size,J gene,D gene,CDR3 protein,CDR3 DNA
TRBV11-2,.,TRBJ1-2,.,CASSLVVLGGDGYTF,TGTGCCAGCAGCTTAGTTGTGTTAGGGGGGGATGGCTACACCTTC
TRBV10-2,.,TRBJ2-7,.,CASSELLAAEQYF,TGCGCCAGCAGTGAGTTGTTGGCCGCCGAGCAGTACTTC
TRBV10-1,.,TRBJ2-1,.,CASSDSTASSYNEQFF,TGCGCCAGCAGTGATTCGACAGCTAGCTCCTACAATGAGCAGTTCTTC
TRBV7-6,.,TRBJ2-7,.,CASSSSGTRSAEQYF,TGTGCCAGCAGCTCTTCCGGGACACGGTCCGCCGAGCAGTACTTC
TRBV9,.,TRBJ1-2,TRBD1,CASSGDSSTF,TGTGCCAGCAGCGGGGACAGTAGCACCTTC
TRBV27,.,TRBJ2-7,TRBD1,CASSFGTDYEQYF,TGTGCCAGCAGTTTCGGGACAGACTACGAGCAGTACTTC
TRBV11-2,.,TRBJ1-1,TRBD1,CASSLGQGEAFF,TGTGCCAGCAGCTTGGGACAGGGTGAAGCTTTCTTT
TRBV5-5,.,TRBJ2-3,.,CASSYDSRTDTQYF,TGTGCCAGCAGCTATGACAGTCGCACAGATACGCAGTATTTT
TRBV2,.,TRBJ1-6,.,CASSFTGSYNSPLHF,TGTGCCAGCAGTTTTACAGGGTCCTATAATTCACCCCTCCACTTT
TRBV25-1,.,TRBJ2-2,.,CASSEPSGELFF,TGTGCCAGCAGTGAACCTTCCGGGGAGCTGTTTTTT
TRBV5-5,.,TRBJ2-6,TRBD1,CASSFPGGASGANVLTF,TGTGCCAGCAGCTTCCCAGGGGGCGCCTCTGGGGCCAACGTCCTGACTTTC
TRBV27,.,TRBJ1-5,.,CASSLRDGNQPQHF,TGTGCCAGCAGCCTCCGGGATGGAAATCAGCCCCAGCATTTT
TRBV6-5,.,TRBJ1-1,TRBD1,CASSYGRTGKAFF,TGTGCCAGCAGTTATGGTCGGACAGGGAAAGCTTTCTTT
TRBV7-9,.,TRBJ1-2,.,CASSLSRQVNYGYTF,TGTGCCAGCAGCTTATCCCGACAGGTTAACTATGGCTACACCTTC
TRBV11-2,once,TRBJ1-1,.,CASSFSRVHTEAFF,TGTGCCAGCAGCTTCAGCAGGGTGCACACTGAAGCTTTCTTT
TRBV5-4,.,TRBJ1-1,.,CASRTPQDGTEAFF,TGTGCCAGCCGGACACCCCAGGACGGCACTGAAGCTTTCTTT
TRBV6-1,.,TRBJ2-4,TRBD2,CASSEASGGANIQYF,TGTGCCAGCAGTGAAGCGAGCGGGGGGGCAAACATTCAGTACTTC
TRBV5-1,few,TRBJ2-7,.,CASSPGRISYEQYF,TGCGCCAGCAGCCCTGGCAGGATTTCCTACGAGCAGTACTTC
TRBV5-1,.,TRBJ1-6,.,CASSWGLDISYNSPLHF,TGCGCCAGCAGCTGGGGCCTGGACATCTCCTATAATTCACCCCTCCACTTT
TRBV27,.,TRBJ1-1,.,CASSLSNYAENTEAFF,TGTGCCAGCAGTTTATCCAACTATGCGGAGAACACTGAAGCTTTCTTT
TRBV27,.,TRBJ2-7,TRBD2,CASSSVGGAPLEQYF,TGTGCCAGCAGTTCGGTCGGGGGGGCTCCTCTCGAGCAGTACTTC
TRBV6-5,.,TRBJ1-4,.,CASRVGSATNEKLFF,TGTGCCAGCAGGGTGGGGAGTGCAACTAATGAAAAACTGTTTTTT
TRBV5-1,many,TRBJ1-2,TRBD1,CASSLAVGGQGARTSGYTF,TGCGCCAGCAGCTTGGCCGTCGGCGGACAGGGGGCGCGGACGAGTGGCTACACCTTC
TRBV3-1/TRBV3-2,once,TRBJ2-1,.,CASSQLDWGRNEQFF,TGTGCCAGCAGCCAATTGGACTGGGGGAGGAATGAGCAGTTCTTC
TRBV28,.,TRBJ1-2,TRBD1,CASTRTGRGYTF,TGTGCCAGCACCCGGACAGGGAGAGGCTACACCTTC
TRBV19,.,TRBJ1-5,TRBD1,CASGLTGQGGQPQHF,TGTGCCAGTGGACTCACGGGACAGGGTGGTCAGCCCCAGCATTTT
TRBV7-6,.,TRBJ1-2,.,CASSGSTGPGGYTF,TGTGCCAGCAGCGGCTCGACAGGCCCCGGGGGCTACACCTTC
TRBV25-1,few,TRBJ1-5,.,CASSDAGSQPQHF,TGTGCCAGCAGTGACGCTGGGAGTCAGCCCCAGCATTTT
TRBV7-6,.,TRBJ2-7,.,CASSKTESYEQYF,TGTGCCAGCAGTAAGACGGAGTCCTACGAGCAGTACTTC
TRBV5-1,.,TRBJ2-2,.,CASSSGTGELFF,TGCGCCAGCAGCTCGGGAACCGGGGAGCTGTTTTTT
TRBV11-2,few,TRBJ1-1,TRBD1,CASSWGQGVTSEAFF,TGTGCCAGCAGCTGGGGACAGGGCGTGACCTCTGAAGCTTTCTTT
TRBV7-2,few,TRBJ1-2,.,CASSPRTDNYGYTF,TGTGCCAGCAGCCCCCGGACAGATAACTATGGCTACACCTTC
TRBV7-6,.,TRBJ1-2,TRBD1,CASSLGGTAHGYTF,TGTGCCAGCAGCTTAGGCGGGACAGCTCATGGCTACACCTTC
TRBV20-1,.,TRBJ1-6,.,CSAIDGQGPLHF,TGCAGTGCTATTGATGGTCAGGGGCCCCTCCACTTT
TRBV19,.,TRBJ1-4,.,CASSVKGGKLFF,TGTGCCAGTAGTGTCAAAGGGGGAAAACTGTTTTTT
TRBV9,.,TRBJ1-6,TRBD1,CASSFQDRGLNSPLHF,TGTGCCAGCAGCTTTCAGGACAGGGGGCTTAATTCACCCCTCCACTTT
TRBV5-1,.,TRBJ2-7,.,CASSLELGSLYEQYF,TGCGCCAGCAGCTTGGAGTTGGGCAGCCTATACGAGCAGTACTTC
TRBV12-3/TRBV12-4,.,TRBJ1-2,.,CASSTGPSGGYTF,TGTGCCAGCAGCACTGGACCCTCGGGGGGCTACACCTTC
TRBV2,once,TRBJ2-7,TRBD2,CASSESGGAHEQYF,TGTGCCAGCAGTGAAAGCGGGGGGGCCCACGAGCAGTACTTC
TRBV29-1,.,TRBJ2-2,TRBD1,CSAKGQKSTGELFF,TGCAGCGCAAAGGGACAGAAAAGCACCGGGGAGCTGTTTTTT
TRBV20-1,.,TRBJ2-7,.,CSASVQGNPYEQYF,TGCAGTGCTAGTGTCCAGGGCAATCCCTACGAGCAGTACTTC
TRBV29-1,.,TRBJ2-5,TRBD2,CSVRLAGYQETQYF,TGCAGCGTCCGACTAGCGGGGTACCAAGAGACCCAGTACTTC
TRBV27,.,TRBJ1-5,.,CASSLLGRGQPQHF,TGTGCCAGCAGTTTATTGGGCAGGGGTCAGCCCCAGCATTTT
TRBV19,.,TRBJ2-7,TRBD2,CASKAGHGGGYEQYF,TGTGCCAGTAAGGCTGGGCACGGCGGGGGGTACGAGCAGTACTTC
TRBV28,.,TRBJ2-3,TRBD2,CASAGGGVWDTQYF,TGTGCCAGCGCTGGGGGGGGAGTGTGGGATACGCAGTATTTT
TRBV19,.,TRBJ2-3,TRBD2,CASSPTLTSGEDTQYF,TGTGCCAGTAGTCCAACCCTGACTAGCGGGGAGGATACGCAGTATTTT
TRBV6-5,.,TRBJ1-2,.,CASSRGTAAYGYTF,TGTGCCAGCAGTAGGGGGACGGCGGCCTATGGCTACACCTTC
TRBV18,once,TRBJ2-5,TRBD1,CASSPRTGGAETQYF,TGTGCCAGCTCACCCCGGACAGGGGGCGCTGAGACCCAGTACTTC
TRBV6-5,.,TRBJ1-1,TRBD1,CASRSGQTYTEAFF,TGTGCCAGCAGGTCGGGACAGACGTACACTGAAGCTTTCTTT
TRBV11-2,.,TRBJ1-2,.,CASSLGRGLSNPYGYTF,TGTGCCAGCAGCTTAGGCAGGGGCCTATCCAACCCTTATGGCTACACCTTC
TRBV2,.,TRBJ1-5,TRBD1,CASGDREGQPQHF,TGTGCCAGCGGGGACAGGGAAGGCCAGCCCCAGCATTTT